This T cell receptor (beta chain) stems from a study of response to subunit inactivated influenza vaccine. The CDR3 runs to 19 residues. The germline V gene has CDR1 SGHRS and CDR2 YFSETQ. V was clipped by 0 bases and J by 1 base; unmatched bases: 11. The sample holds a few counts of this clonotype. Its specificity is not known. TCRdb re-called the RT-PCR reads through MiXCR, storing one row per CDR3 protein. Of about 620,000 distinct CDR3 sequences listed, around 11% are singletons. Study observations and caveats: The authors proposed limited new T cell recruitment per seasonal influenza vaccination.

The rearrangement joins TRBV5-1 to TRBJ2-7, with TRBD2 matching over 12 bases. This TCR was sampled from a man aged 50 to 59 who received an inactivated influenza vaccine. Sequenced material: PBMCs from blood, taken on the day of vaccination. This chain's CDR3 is CASSLGRLAGVSPSYEQYF. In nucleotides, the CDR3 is TGCGCCAGCAGCTTGGGTCGACTAGCGGGAGTTTCCCCGTCCTACGAGCAGTACTTC. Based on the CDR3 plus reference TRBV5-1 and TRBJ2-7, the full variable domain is KAGVTQTPRYLIKTRGQQVTLSCSPISGHRSVSWYQQTPGQGLQFLFEYFSETQRNKGNFPGRFSGRQFSNSRSEMNVSTLELGDSALYLCASSLGRLAGVSPSYEQYFGPGTRLTVT.